These T cell receptor beta chains were read from a single sample in a study of shared clonotypes between healthy human individuals. Profiling relied on immunoSEQ multiplex PCR, and the TCRdb table lists in-frame clones only, not all of them. This sample carries around 2,100,000 clones, 85% to 95% of them seen once, and the ten largest clones take 1% to 1.5%. The sequencing input was naive CD8+ T cells sorted from blood. The receptors shown here come from a man aged 18 to 35 in good health. Both conserved end residues are part of each CDR3. The D gene is left open where the match is weak. Clone size, where shown, is once, few, many, or a class for clones that have expanded.

clone size,J gene,D gene,V gene,CDR3 DNA,CDR3 protein
.,TRBJ1-2,.,TRBV29-1,TGCAGCGCCAATGTACCACTTGAGGGGGAAAAGAGGGAGAACTTC,CSANVPLEGEKRENF
.,TRBJ2-7,TRBD2,TRBV6-1,TGTGCCAGCAGTATTACTAGCGCGGGGACCTACGAGCAGTACTTC,CASSITSAGTYEQYF
.,TRBJ2-1,TRBD2,TRBV5-5,TGTGCCAGCAGCTTGGTTAGCGGGAGCTACAATGAGCAGTTCTTC,CASSLVSGSYNEQFF
.,TRBJ2-6,.,TRBV10-1,TGCGCCAGCAGTGATGCCCCCCTGACCGGGACCGAGGGCGTCCTGACTTTC,CASSDAPLTGTEGVLTF
.,TRBJ2-3,.,TRBV7-9,TGTGCCACCCTTATTTGGGTGGGAGTAACAGATACGCAGTATTTT,CATLIWVGVTDTQYF
.,TRBJ1-2,.,TRBV29-1,TGCAGCGTCCCGAGACAGGACCTTAACTATGGCTACACCTTC,CSVPRQDLNYGYTF
.,TRBJ1-2,.,TRBV18,TGTGCCAGCTCCCTTGGGGAGGGAGACTATGGCTACACCTTC,CASSLGEGDYGYTF
once,TRBJ1-1,.,TRBV6-6,TGTGCCAGCAGTTACTCAAATGAAGACACTGAAGCTTTCTTT,CASSYSNEDTEAFF
.,TRBJ2-3,TRBD2,TRBV7-9,TGTGCCAGCAGCTTCGCTAGCGGGATATTCGATACGCAGTATTTT,CASSFASGIFDTQYF
.,TRBJ2-1,.,TRBV15,TGTGCCACCAGCGGCTCCAGGGCCAATGAGCAGTTCTTC,CATSGSRANEQFF
.,TRBJ1-4,.,TRBV4-1,TGCGCCAGCAGCCAAGAGGGGCCTGGGGGCGCGAGTGAAAAACTGTTTTTT,CASSQEGPGGASEKLFF
.,TRBJ2-7,.,TRBV18,TGTGCCAGCTCACCCCCGGAAGGCCACGAGCAGTACTTC,CASSPPEGHEQYF
.,TRBJ1-1,.,TRBV6-5,TGTGCCAGCAGTTACGGCGTCGCTGACATGAACACTGAAGCTTTCTTT,CASSYGVADMNTEAFF
.,TRBJ2-7,.,TRBV5-4,TGTGCCAGCAGCTTGGACGGGTCGGGACTCGTCTACGAGCAGTACTTC,CASSLDGSGLVYEQYF
once,TRBJ2-7,TRBD1,TRBV6-5,TGTGCCAGCAGTTACGACAGGGGGCCCGAGCAGTACTTC,CASSYDRGPEQYF
few,TRBJ2-7,.,TRBV10-2,TGCGCCAGCAGTGAGGGGAGCTCCTACGAGCAGTACTTC,CASSEGSSYEQYF
.,TRBJ1-2,.,TRBV10-2,TGCGCCAGCACTAAAGACAGAGATGGCTACACCTTC,CASTKDRDGYTF
.,TRBJ2-2,TRBD1,TRBV6-5,TGTGCCAGCAGTGGATACAGGGGTTCCGGGGAGCTGTTTTTT,CASSGYRGSGELFF
.,TRBJ2-1,TRBD1,TRBV9,TGTGCCAGCAGCGTTTGGGACAGGGGTTTGGATGAGCAGTTCTTC,CASSVWDRGLDEQFF
once,TRBJ2-7,.,TRBV25-1,TGTGCCAGCAGTCCGACAGAGATCTCTTGGGAGCAGTACTTC,CASSPTEISWEQYF
.,TRBJ2-7,TRBD1,TRBV7-9,TGTGCCAGCAGCCCGACAGGGTTCAACGAGCAGTACTTC,CASSPTGFNEQYF
.,TRBJ2-7,TRBD2,TRBV19,TGTGCTACCGACGGGAGCGGGGCGGGAGAGCAGTACTTC,CATDGSGAGEQYF
.,TRBJ1-2,.,TRBV5-6,TGTGCCAGCAGCTTGAGGCAGACGATCTATGGCTACACCTTC,CASSLRQTIYGYTF
.,TRBJ2-7,.,TRBV5-6,TGTGCCAGCAGCTTGGACGGTGCGTTCTACGAGCAGTACTTC,CASSLDGAFYEQYF
.,TRBJ2-4,TRBD1,TRBV11-2,TGTGCCAGCAGCTTCGGGACAGGGGGTAACATTCAGTACTTC,CASSFGTGGNIQYF
.,TRBJ1-5,.,TRBV10-1,TGCGCCAGCAGTGGTCAGGGGAGCAATCAGCCCCAGCATTTT,CASSGQGSNQPQHF
.,TRBJ1-6,.,TRBV6-1,TGTGCCAGCAATGGGGGAGATAATTCACCCCTCCACTTT,CASNGGDNSPLHF
.,TRBJ2-7,.,TRBV6-6,TGTGCCAGCAGTTACTTGCCGCAGGGGTACGAGCAGTACTTC,CASSYLPQGYEQYF
.,TRBJ1-1,.,TRBV7-8,TGTGCCAGCAGCTTATCAACAGGGATGACTGAAGCTTTCTTT,CASSLSTGMTEAFF
.,TRBJ2-7,.,TRBV2,TGTGCCAGCAGTGGCGGGGTGGGCTACGAGCAGTACTTC,CASSGGVGYEQYF
.,TRBJ1-1,.,TRBV25-1,TGTGCCTCAATGGGGGCCCATGGCACTGAAGCTTTCTTT,CASMGAHGTEAFF
.,TRBJ2-3,TRBD2,TRBV13,TGTGCCAGCAGCCAAACTAGCGGGGTTGCTAGCACAGATACGCAGTATTTT,CASSQTSGVASTDTQYF
.,TRBJ2-5,TRBD2,TRBV2,TGTGCCAGCTCGGGCGGAACGGGGGGGCGGCAAGAGACCCAGTACTTC,CASSGGTGGRQETQYF
.,TRBJ2-7,TRBD1,TRBV2,TGTGCCAGCAGTGAATCGCGGCAGGGGGCGGCCGAGCAGTACTTC,CASSESRQGAAEQYF
few,TRBJ1-5,.,TRBV19,TGTGCCAGCAGGGAATGGGGCAATCAGCCCCAGCATTTT,CASREWGNQPQHF
.,TRBJ2-3,.,TRBV14,TGTGCCAGCAGCCAAGGATACTGGGCGGGGGATACGCAGTATTTT,CASSQGYWAGDTQYF
.,TRBJ2-7,.,TRBV9,TGTGCCAGCAGCGTAGACAGGCTCGGCGCCTACGAGCAGTACTTC,CASSVDRLGAYEQYF
few,TRBJ2-7,.,TRBV7-2,TGTGCCAGCAGCTTAAGGCAGGGTTACGAGCAGTACTTC,CASSLRQGYEQYF
.,TRBJ2-4,.,TRBV10-2,TGCGCCAGCAGTGATGGTGTTTTGGCCAAAAACATTCAGTACTTC,CASSDGVLAKNIQYF
.,TRBJ1-2,.,TRBV9,TGTGCCAGCAGCGTACCAGACAGTTACTATGGCTACACCTTC,CASSVPDSYYGYTF
once,TRBJ2-7,TRBD1,TRBV6-5,TGTGCCAGCTGTTTCTCCTCTCCGGGACAGCACTACGAGCAGTACTTC,CASCFSSPGQHYEQYF
.,TRBJ2-3,.,TRBV5-4,TGTGCCAGCAGTCCGGGACGAGATACGCAGTATTTT,CASSPGRDTQYF
.,TRBJ2-6,.,TRBV6-5,TGTGCCAGCAGCCCCGCAGGCGCTGGGGCCAACGTCCTGACTTTC,CASSPAGAGANVLTF
.,TRBJ2-1,TRBD1,TRBV28,TGTGCCAGCAGTTCCAGGGGGTTCTCCTACAATGAGCAGTTCTTC,CASSSRGFSYNEQFF
.,TRBJ1-1,.,TRBV27,TGTGCCAGCACTTCGCCAGAATGGGGTGGCACTGAAGCTTTCTTT,CASTSPEWGGTEAFF
once,TRBJ2-7,.,TRBV6-1,TGTGCCAGCAGTGAAGCATTTGAGGGTTCGACCGAGCAGTACTTC,CASSEAFEGSTEQYF
.,TRBJ2-7,.,TRBV6-5,TGTGCCAGCAGTTGGTCCGAGGGCTACGAGCAGTACTTC,CASSWSEGYEQYF
.,TRBJ2-7,TRBD1,TRBV7-9,TGTGCCAGCAGCTTAGGCCCGGGACAGTCCTACGAGCAGTACTTC,CASSLGPGQSYEQYF
.,TRBJ1-4,.,TRBV9,TGTGCCAGCAGCGGAGGCGCCGCTGCGAGTGAAAAACTGTTTTTT,CASSGGAAASEKLFF
.,TRBJ2-3,.,TRBV7-6,TGTGCCAGCAGCTTAGGCGGGAACACAGATACGCAGTATTTT,CASSLGGNTDTQYF
.,TRBJ2-3,.,TRBV27,TGTGCCAGCAGTTCGAGGACATCCCCACAGGCTGATACGCAGTATTTT,CASSSRTSPQADTQYF
once,TRBJ2-7,.,TRBV5-6,TGTGCCAGCAGCAGCCCCAGGCTGTCCTACGAGCAGTACTTC,CASSSPRLSYEQYF
.,TRBJ2-6,TRBD1,TRBV5-4,TGTGCCAGCAGCCCCGGGACAGGGCCTTTCTCTGGGGCCAACGTCCTGACTTTC,CASSPGTGPFSGANVLTF
.,TRBJ2-3,TRBD1,TRBV5-6,TGTGCCAGCAGCTTGAGAGGGGGCGGCACAGATACGCAGTATTTT,CASSLRGGGTDTQYF
.,TRBJ1-2,TRBD1,TRBV7-9,TGTGCCAGCAGCCAGATGGGACAGGACCAAGCTAACTATGGCTACACCTTC,CASSQMGQDQANYGYTF
.,TRBJ1-3,TRBD1,TRBV14,TGTGCCAGCAGCCCGGGACAGCTCGGAAACACCATATATTTT,CASSPGQLGNTIYF
.,TRBJ2-7,.,TRBV30,TGTGCCTGGAGTGTACTTACCTACGAGCAGTACTTC,CAWSVLTYEQYF
.,TRBJ2-1,.,TRBV6-6,TGTGCCAGCAGTATTACTGGCGGTGGCTCCTACAATGAGCAGTTCTTC,CASSITGGGSYNEQFF
once,TRBJ2-7,TRBD2,TRBV5-1,TGCGCCAGCAGCCCTACTAGCGCGAACTACGAGCAGTACTTC,CASSPTSANYEQYF